This T cell receptor beta chain was observed in a study of blood T cells in healthy people across ages. Whole-study results and caveats: It was held that diversity estimates obtained from one million T cells represented underestimates.

This clonotype came up a few times. Its antigen is not known. Donor samples were obtained from healthy Caucasian individuals from Russia, aged roughly 6 to 95. Total RNA extraction produced at least 5 micrograms (per sample) for the study. CDR3 length equals 17 residues. V was pared by 5 bases and J by 6 bases, with 13 bases of the junction left unmatched. Germline assignment: CDR1 SGHVS and CDR2 FQNEAQ. For the second PCR, which ran for 7 to 11 cycles, a sample-barcoded 5' primer and a J-beta primer mix were used. TCRdb re-analysed the 5' RACE reads in MiXCR, keeping a single row per CDR3 protein. The sample contains 890,000 or so distinct CDR3 sequences, 62% of which appear only once.

The sample comprised blood. This clonotype originated in a man in his thirties or forties in good health. The chain couples TRBV7-8 to TRBJ2-3; 11 nucleotides match TRBD1. This CDR3 is CASSKPPDRGRADTQYF. CDR3 coding DNA: TGTGCCAGCAGCAAACCACCGGACAGGGGGCGGGCGGATACGCAGTATTTT.